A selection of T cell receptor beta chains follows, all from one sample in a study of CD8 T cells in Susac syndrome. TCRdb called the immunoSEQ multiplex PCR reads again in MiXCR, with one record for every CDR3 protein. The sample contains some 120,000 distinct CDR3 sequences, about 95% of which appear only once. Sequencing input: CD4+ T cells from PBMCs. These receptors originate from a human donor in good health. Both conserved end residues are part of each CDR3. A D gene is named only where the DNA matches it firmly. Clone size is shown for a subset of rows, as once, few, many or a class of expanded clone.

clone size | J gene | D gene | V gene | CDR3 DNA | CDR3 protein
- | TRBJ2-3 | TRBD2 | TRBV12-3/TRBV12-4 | TGTGCCAGCACTGCGGGGGATGTGACAGATACGCAGTATTTT | CASTAGDVTDTQYF
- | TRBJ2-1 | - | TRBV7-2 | TGTGCCAGCAGCTTAGGCACGCCGGGCGTGAATGAGCAGTTCTTC | CASSLGTPGVNEQFF
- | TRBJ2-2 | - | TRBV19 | TGTGCCAGTTCTAAAAGGACAACCACCGGGGAGCTGTTTTTT | CASSKRTTTGELFF
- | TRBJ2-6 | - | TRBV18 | TGTGCCAGCTCCGCTCTGTTCCTTCTGGACTCTGGGGCCAACGTCCTGACTTTC | CASSALFLLDSGANVLTF
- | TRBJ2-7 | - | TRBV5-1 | TGCGCCAGCAGCGCCGACAGGTACTACGAGCAGTACTTC | CASSADRYYEQYF
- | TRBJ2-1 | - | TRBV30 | TGTGCGGGAAGCTCCTACAATGAGCAGTTCTTC | CAGSSYNEQFF
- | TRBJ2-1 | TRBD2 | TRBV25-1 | TGTGCCAGGAAGAGAGAGCGGGAGGATTCCTACAATGAGCAGTTCTTC | CARKREREDSYNEQFF
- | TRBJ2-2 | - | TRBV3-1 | TGTGCCAGCAGCCACCCGGGACCAGGGGCCGGGGAGCTGTTTTTT | CASSHPGPGAGELFF
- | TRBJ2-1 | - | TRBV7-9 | TGTGCCAGCAGCCCACTATCCAGCTATCCGCAGTTCTTC | CASSPLSSYPQFF
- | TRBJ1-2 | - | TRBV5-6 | TGTGCCAGCAGCTTGCGGGACTTTCACTATGGCTACACCTTC | CASSLRDFHYGYTF
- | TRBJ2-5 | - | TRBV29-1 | TGCAGCTTCAAACATGAGACCCAGTACTTC | CSFKHETQYF
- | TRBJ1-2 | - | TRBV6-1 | TGTGCCAGCAGTGAGTTGCCTAACTATGGCTACACCTTC | CASSELPNYGYTF
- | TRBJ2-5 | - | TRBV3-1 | TGTGCCAGCAGCCAAGACCTCTACGGGGAGACCCAGTACTTC | CASSQDLYGETQYF
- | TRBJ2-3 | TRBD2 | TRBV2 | TGTGCCAGCGAGCGGGACAGCACAGATACGCAGTATTTT | CASERDSTDTQYF
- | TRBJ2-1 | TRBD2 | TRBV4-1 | TGCGCCAGCAGCGCCCGAGGACTAGCGGTATACAATGAGCAGTTCTTC | CASSARGLAVYNEQFF
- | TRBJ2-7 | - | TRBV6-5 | TGTGCCGGAGACTTGGCGCAAGCGTCCGAGCAGTACTTC | CAGDLAQASEQYF
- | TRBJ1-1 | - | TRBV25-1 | TGTGCCAGCAGTGATGCGGGGGCCACTGAAGCTTTCTTT | CASSDAGATEAFF
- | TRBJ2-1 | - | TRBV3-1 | TGTGCCAGCAGCCATCCCAATGAGCAGTTCTTC | CASSHPNEQFF
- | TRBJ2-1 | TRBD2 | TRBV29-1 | TGCAGCTCCAGCGGGAGGATCAACAATGAGCAGTTCTTC | CSSSGRINNEQFF
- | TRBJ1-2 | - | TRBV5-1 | TGCGCCAGCAGCTATACGCTACAGGGAGGCTATGGCTACACCTTC | CASSYTLQGGYGYTF
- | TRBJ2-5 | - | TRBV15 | TGTGCCACCAGCAGAGAATGGCCCATGGCCCAAGAGACCCAGTACTTC | CATSREWPMAQETQYF
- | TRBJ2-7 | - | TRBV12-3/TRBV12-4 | TGTGCCAGCAGATCGTCGGTCGGGGAGCAGTACTTC | CASRSSVGEQYF
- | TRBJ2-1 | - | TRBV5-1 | TGCGCCAGCAGCGATCCTTCTGGCGGGATAACGAATGAGCAGTTCTTC | CASSDPSGGITNEQFF
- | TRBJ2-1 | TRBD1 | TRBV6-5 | TGTGCCAGCAGTTCACAGGGGGCTTCCTACAATGAGCAGTTCTTC | CASSSQGASYNEQFF
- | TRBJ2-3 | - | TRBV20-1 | TGCAGTGCCCCTCAGGCTTCGGACGGCACAGATACGCAGTATTTT | CSAPQASDGTDTQYF
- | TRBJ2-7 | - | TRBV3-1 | TGTGCCAGCGGGATGTCGTACGAGCAGTACTTC | CASGMSYEQYF
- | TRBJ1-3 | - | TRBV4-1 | TGCGCCAGCAGCCAACAAGGAAACACCATATATTTT | CASSQQGNTIYF
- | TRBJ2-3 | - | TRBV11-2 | TGTGCCAGCAGTCGCCTTTGGGAAGGGACAGATACGCAGTATTTT | CASSRLWEGTDTQYF
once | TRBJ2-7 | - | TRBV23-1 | TGCGCCAGCAGTCACCCGAAACCGGGACCGGGACCCTACGAGCAGTACTTC | CASSHPKPGPGPYEQYF
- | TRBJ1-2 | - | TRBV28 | TGTGCCAGCAGTTTAGGCGACAGGCGACCTAACTATGGCTACACCTTC | CASSLGDRRPNYGYTF
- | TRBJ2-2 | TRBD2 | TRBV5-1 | TGCGCCAGCAGCTTTGCGGGAGTCGACACCGGGGAGCTGTTTTTT | CASSFAGVDTGELFF
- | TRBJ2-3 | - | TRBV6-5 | TGTGCCAGCAGTTACGGAGGACGAGTCCCCGATACGCAGTATTTT | CASSYGGRVPDTQYF
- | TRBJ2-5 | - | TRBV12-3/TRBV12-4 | TGTGCCAGCAGTCTCCTCTCAGGAAGGAAAGAGACCCAGTACTTC | CASSLLSGRKETQYF
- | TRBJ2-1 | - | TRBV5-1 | TGCGCCAGCCAGAGAGAGGGTCAGTACAATGAGCAGTTCTTC | CASQREGQYNEQFF
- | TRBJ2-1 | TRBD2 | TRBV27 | TGTGCCAGCAGTTCATTCGGACTAGCGGGAGTGGGGCAGTTCTTC | CASSSFGLAGVGQFF
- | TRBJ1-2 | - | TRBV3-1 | TGTGCCAGCAGCCCTTTAGGAGCTAACTATGGCTACACCTTC | CASSPLGANYGYTF
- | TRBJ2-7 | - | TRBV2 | TGTGCCAGCAGTTCCGGGACCCTTGCCTACGAGCAGTACTTC | CASSSGTLAYEQYF
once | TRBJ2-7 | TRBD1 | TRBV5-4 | TGTGCCAGCAGCTGGGGGCAGGGGGCCGGAGGCGAGCAGTACTTC | CASSWGQGAGGEQYF
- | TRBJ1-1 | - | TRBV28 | TGTGCCAGCAGTTTTCAGGGTCGGAGGGACACTGAAGCTTTCTTT | CASSFQGRRDTEAFF
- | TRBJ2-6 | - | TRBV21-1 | TGTGCCAGCAGCAAAGGATGTCCCTCTGGGGCCAACGTCCTGACTTTC | CASSKGCPSGANVLTF
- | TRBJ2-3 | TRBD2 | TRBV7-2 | TGTGCCAGCAGCTTTGGAGGGAGGGCCTCTCGGGCAGATACGCAGTATTTT | CASSFGGRASRADTQYF
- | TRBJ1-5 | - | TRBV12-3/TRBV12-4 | TGTGCCAGCAGTTCCGGATCCCATCGGGCTCAGCCCCAGCATTTT | CASSSGSHRAQPQHF
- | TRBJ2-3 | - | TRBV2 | TGTGCCAGCAGCCGATCGGAGGGCACAGATACGCAGTATTTT | CASSRSEGTDTQYF
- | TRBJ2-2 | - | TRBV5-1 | TGCGCCAGCAGCTTGGCCGGGACGGCGAACACCGGGGAGCTGTTTTTT | CASSLAGTANTGELFF
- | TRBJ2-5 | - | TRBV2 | TGTGCCACCGCCCCCAGACTAGTCCAAGAGACCCAGTACTTC | CATAPRLVQETQYF
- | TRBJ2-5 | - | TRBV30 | TGTGCCTGGAGCGCAGTAGAGACCCAGTACTTC | CAWSAVETQYF